Described below is a single T cell receptor beta chain sequence and its context. This sample is drawn from a study of blood T cell repertoires in COVID-19. Per the original methods: Reference gene primer amplification yielded estimated nucleated cell counts. Method: immunoSEQ multiplex PCR; TCRdb's copy keeps in-frame clones and lacks some. That table supplies the V and J calls and clone size; D and trimming were determined from the DNA. Of roughly 41,000 clones in the sample, about 88% were seen once. Trimming left V 2 bases short and J 0 bases short, with 15 bases between. The CDR3 spans 17 residues. CDR1 SGHAT and CDR2 FQNNGV come from the germline V gene.

The material sequenced was peripheral blood. The chain combines TRBV11-2 with TRBJ2-3; no firm D call. This TCR was sampled from a man in his fifties or sixties with active COVID-19. CDR3 amino acids: CASSLTVAASSTDTQYF. CDR3 nucleotide sequence: TGTGCCAGCAGCTTAACGGTAGCTGCATCTAGCACAGATACGCAGTATTTT.